A single sample is the source of the 16 T cell receptor beta chains below, sequenced in a study of OX40 agonist ivuxolimab in advanced cancers. TCRdb's table, derived via immunoSEQ multiplex PCR, lists solely in-frame clones and lacks some. The table has more than 25,000 clones, 80% to 85% seen once. The sequencing used CD4+ or CD8+ T cells sorted from blood, collected in a trial of the OX40 agonist ivuxolimab. The receptors come from an adult with an advanced solid tumor such as melanoma, head and neck, liver or kidney cancer.

J is TRBJ1-6 and V is TRBV7-6, with unresolved D. Germline loops: CDR1 SGHVS, CDR2 FNYEAQ. This CDR3 is built from 14 residues. Deletions cut 4 bases from V and 7 bases from J, with 11 bases between. The CDR3 region is CASSSQVKNSPLHF. CDR3 sequence (DNA): TGTGCCAGCAGCTCCCAGGTTAAGAATTCACCCCTCCACTTT.

The CDR3 spells CASSLRLALSTDTQYF. In DNA, the CDR3 is TGTGCCAGCAGCTTACGACTAGCGCTTAGCACAGATACGCAGTATTTT. The V call is TRBV13, the J call TRBJ2-3; TRBD2 matches 8 bases. The CDR3 has 16 residues. CDR1 is PRHDT and CDR2 is FYEKMQ in the germline V gene (reference sequence). Trimming removed 2 bases from V and 0 bases from J; junction bases left unmatched: 4.

The rearrangement links TRBV27 to TRBJ2-4; TRBD2 aligns across 7 bases. The germline V gene has CDR1 MNHEY and CDR2 SMNVEV (reference sequence). The V segment lost 0 bases and the J segment 13 bases; nucleotides outside the gene matches: 6. The CDR3 loop spans 13 amino acids. CDR3 protein: CASSLSSSGVQYF. CDR3 DNA: TGTGCCAGCAGTTTATCCTCTAGCGGAGTGCAGTACTTC.

The chain has TRBV7-8 and TRBJ1-5; the match to TRBD1 covers 7 bases. V dropped 1 base and J dropped 5; count of bases not matched to a gene: 5. This CDR3 is built from 15 residues. Germline assignment: CDR1 SGHVS and CDR2 FQNEAQ. CDR3 coding DNA: TGTGCCAGCAGCTTAGTTTGGACAGGAGATCAGCCCCAGCATTTT. Protein sequence: CASSLVWTGDQPQHF.

The chain uses TRBV6-5 and TRBJ1-2; D gene ambiguous. The CDR3 runs to 14 residues. The germline V gene has CDR1 MNHEY and CDR2 SVGAGI. V shed 0 bases and J shed 4 bases, with 9 bases lying between them. The CDR3 loop is CASSYSGGTYGYTF. The DNA for the CDR3 is TGTGCCAGCAGTTACTCAGGCGGCACCTATGGCTACACCTTC.

This clone turned up a few times. This rearrangement joins TRBV5-1 to TRBJ1-1, with D possibly matching TRBD1 (5 bases). The CDR3 loop spans 14 amino acids. Trimming removed 0 bases at V and 4 bases at J, with 10 bases between. Germline V gives CDR1 SGHRS, CDR2 YFSETQ. CDR3 DNA: TGCGCCAGCAGCTTGGGAGGGGTCGGCACTGAAGCTTTCTTT. Protein: CASSLGGVGTEAFF.

This clone showed up just a few times. The V and J genes are TRBV2 and TRBJ1-6, with D unclear. The CDR3 covers 11 residues. Germline CDR1 reads SNHLY; CDR2 reads FYNNEI. V lost 6 bases, J lost 10 bases, and 7 bases lay in between. The CDR3 DNA sequence: TGTGCCAGCAGCGGGAACTCACCCCTCCACTTT. As protein: CASSGNSPLHF. The whole variable domain, filled in from reference TRBV2 and TRBJ1-6, reads EPEVTQTPSHQVTQMGQEVILRCVPISNHLYFYWYRQILGQKVEFLVSFYNNEISEKSEIFDDQFSVERPDGSNFTLKIRSTKLEDSAMYFCASSGNSPLHFGNGTRLTVT.

V usage is TRBV5-5 and J usage is TRBJ1-1; the D gene is possibly TRBD1 (5 bases). Germline V lookup: CDR1 SGHKS, CDR2 YYEKEE (reference sequence). The CDR3 contains 14 residues. V lost 2 bases to trimming and J lost 5 bases, with 13 bases between them. CDR3 DNA sequence: TGTGCCAGCAGCTTAAGGCAGGGTTGGACTGAAGCTTTCTTT. Encoded protein: CASSLRQGWTEAFF.

The chain joins TRBV7-9 to TRBJ1-1; D is possibly TRBD1 (6 bases). CDR1 and CDR2 from the germline V gene are SEHNR and FQNEAQ (reference sequence). V was pared by 6 bases and J by 0 bases, with 14 bases between. The CDR3 contains 15 residues. CDR3 DNA sequence: TGTGCCAGCAGTAAGCCGGGACAATTGAACACTGAAGCTTTCTTT. As protein: CASSKPGQLNTEAFF.

This clone was recorded only once. CDR3 loop: CAISEGAGEVYGYTF. The CDR3 coding sequence is TGTGCCATCAGTGAGGGGGCAGGGGAGGTCTATGGCTACACCTTC. The chain couples TRBV10-3 to TRBJ1-2; perhaps TRBD1 as D (6 bases). Germline V lookup: CDR1 ENHRY, CDR2 SYGVKD. Deletions cut 2 bases from V and 4 bases from J, with 14 bases between. The CDR3 has 15 residues.

V usage is TRBV29-1 and J usage is TRBJ2-6; perhaps TRBD1 as D (7 bases). This CDR3 region has 16 residues. V was cut by 4 bases and J by 4 bases, with 17 bases left in between. Germline-derived CDR1 and CDR2 are SQVTM and ANQGSEA. The CDR3 reads CSVAGGGAGGANVLTF. The CDR3 DNA follows: TGCAGCGTTGCCGGAGGGGGCGCGGGAGGGGCCAACGTCCTGACTTTC.

The chain combines TRBV5-6 with TRBJ1-3, with D maybe TRBD1 (5 bases). Deletions cut 0 bases from V and 6 bases from J, with 10 bases between. Germline lookup yields CDR1 SGHDT and CDR2 YYEEEE. There are 14 residues in the CDR3. CDR3 nucleotide sequence: TGTGCCAGCAGCTTGGGGGGCCTTGTAAACACCATATATTTT. This translates into CASSLGGLVNTIYF.

J is TRBJ2-7 and V is TRBV4-2; 9 nucleotides line up with TRBD2. This CDR3 comprises 18 residues. V was pared by 1 base and J by 5 bases, with 15 bases of the junction left unmatched. Per germline, CDR1 LGHNA and CDR2 YNFKEQ. CDR3 protein: CASSQAAPPLAGSHEQYF. The CDR3 bases are TGTGCCAGCAGCCAAGCAGCCCCTCCCCTAGCGGGGTCCCACGAGCAGTACTTC.

The chain links TRBV4-1 to TRBJ1-5; 10 nucleotides line up with TRBD1. The CDR3 spans 15 residues. From germline, CDR1 is MGHRA and CDR2 YSYEKL. Trimming at V came to 2 bases and at J to 6 bases, leaving 4 bases not matched to a gene. CDR3 protein: CASSQRTGGGQPQHF. The CDR3, as DNA: TGCGCCAGCAGCCAAAGGACAGGGGGAGGTCAGCCCCAGCATTTT.

The V call is TRBV5-6, the J call TRBJ1-3, with D maybe TRBD1 (6 bases). CDR1 SGHDT and CDR2 YYEEEE come from the germline V gene. The V and J ends lost 3 bases and 9 bases respectively, with 13 bases between them. CDR3 length: 13 residues. The CDR3 loop reads CASSYGQYGTIYF. CDR3 sequence (DNA): TGTGCCAGCAGCTACGGACAGTACGGCACCATATATTTT. The full variable domain, rest sourced from reference TRBV5-6 and TRBJ1-3, is DAGVTQSPTHLIKTRGQQVTLRCSPKSGHDTVSWYQQALGQGPQFIFQYYEEEERQRGNFPDRFSGHQFPNYSSELNVNALLLGDSALYLCASSYGQYGTIYFGEGSWLTVV.

This sequence joins TRBV30 and TRBJ2-7, with 7 bases aligning to TRBD1. The germline V gene encodes CDR1 GTSNPN and CDR2 SVGIG (reference sequence). The ends lost 2 bases at V and 2 bases at J; junction bases unmatched: 3. The CDR3 totals 13 residues. CDR3 nucleotides: TGTGCCTGGAGTCAGGGGGACACCTACGAGCAGTACTTC. It translates to CAWSQGDTYEQYF.